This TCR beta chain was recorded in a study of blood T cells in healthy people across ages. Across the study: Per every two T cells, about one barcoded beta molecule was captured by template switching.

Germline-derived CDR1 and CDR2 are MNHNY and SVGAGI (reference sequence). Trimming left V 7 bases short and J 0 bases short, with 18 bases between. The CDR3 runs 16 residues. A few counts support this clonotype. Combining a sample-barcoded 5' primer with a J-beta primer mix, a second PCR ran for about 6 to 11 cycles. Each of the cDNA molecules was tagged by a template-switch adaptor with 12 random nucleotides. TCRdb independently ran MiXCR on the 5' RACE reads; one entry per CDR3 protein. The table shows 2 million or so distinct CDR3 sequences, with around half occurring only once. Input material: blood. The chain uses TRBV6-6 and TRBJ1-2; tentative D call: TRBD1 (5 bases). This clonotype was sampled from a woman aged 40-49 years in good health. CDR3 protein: CASIMGGRAANYGYTF. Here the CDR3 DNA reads TGTGCCAGCATCATGGGGGGGAGAGCAGCTAACTATGGCTACACCTTC.